The T cell receptor (beta chain) under discussion was sequenced for a study of T-cell reconstitution after alpha-beta-depleted transplantation in children. This clonotype was seen at least ten times. It was with unique molecular identifiers that the TCRbeta library was prepared. Via MiXCR, TCRdb re-called the PCR reads, giving one row per CDR3 protein. The sample has over 15,000 distinct CDR3 sequences, roughly 12% seen once. Trimming pared 2 bases from V and 7 bases from J, leaving 15 bases between. The CDR3 is 15 amino acids. Sequencing was performed on PBMCs, mostly from graft donor cells, taken 180 days after TCRalphabeta/CD19-depleted stem cell transplant. The TCR comes from a boy under two years old who had a stem cell transplant for Wiskott-Aldrich syndrome, so the T cells may come from the graft donor. The chain combines TRBV12-3 or TRBV12-4 with TRBJ2-1; D remains ambiguous. For the CDR3, the DNA is TGTGCCAGCAGTTTACCCCCTTTGAGGTTGAATGAGCAGTTCTTC. Its translation: CASSLPPLRLNEQFF.